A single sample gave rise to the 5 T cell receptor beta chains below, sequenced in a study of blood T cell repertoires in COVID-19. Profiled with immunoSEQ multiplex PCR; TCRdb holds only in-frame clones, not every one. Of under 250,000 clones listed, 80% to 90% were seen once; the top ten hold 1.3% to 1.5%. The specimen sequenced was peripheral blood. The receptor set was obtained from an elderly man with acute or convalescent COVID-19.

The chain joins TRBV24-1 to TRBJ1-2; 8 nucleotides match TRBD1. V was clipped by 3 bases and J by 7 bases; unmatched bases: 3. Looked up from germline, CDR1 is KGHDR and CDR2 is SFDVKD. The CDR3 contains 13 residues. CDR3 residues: CATSDRQGSGYTF. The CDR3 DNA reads TGTGCCACCAGTGATCGACAGGGGAGTGGCTACACCTTC.

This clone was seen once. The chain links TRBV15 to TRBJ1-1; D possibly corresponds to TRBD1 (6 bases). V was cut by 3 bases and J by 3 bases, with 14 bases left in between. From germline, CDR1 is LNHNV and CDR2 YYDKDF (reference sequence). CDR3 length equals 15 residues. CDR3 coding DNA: TGTGCCACCAGCAGGCCGACAGGAGCTTACACTGAAGCTTTCTTT. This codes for CATSRPTGAYTEAFF.

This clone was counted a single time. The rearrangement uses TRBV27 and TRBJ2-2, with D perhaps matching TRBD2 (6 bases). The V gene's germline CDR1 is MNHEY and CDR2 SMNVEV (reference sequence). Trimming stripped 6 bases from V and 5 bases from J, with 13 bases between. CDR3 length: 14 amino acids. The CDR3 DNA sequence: TGTGCCAGCAGGGAGGGGCAGTTAACCGGGGAGCTGTTTTTT. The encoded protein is CASREGQLTGELFF.

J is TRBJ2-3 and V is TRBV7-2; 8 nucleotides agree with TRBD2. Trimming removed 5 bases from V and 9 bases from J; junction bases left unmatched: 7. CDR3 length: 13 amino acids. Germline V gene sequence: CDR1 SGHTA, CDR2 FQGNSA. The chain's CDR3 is CASSGERGRTQYF. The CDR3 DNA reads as TGTGCCAGCAGCGGCGAGCGGGGGAGAACGCAGTATTTT. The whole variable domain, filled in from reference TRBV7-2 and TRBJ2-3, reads GAGVSQSPSNKVTEKGKDVELRCDPISGHTALYWYRQSLGQGLEFLIYFQGNSAPDKSGLPSDRFSAERTGGSVSTLTIQRTQQEDSAVYLCASSGERGRTQYFGPGTRLTVL.

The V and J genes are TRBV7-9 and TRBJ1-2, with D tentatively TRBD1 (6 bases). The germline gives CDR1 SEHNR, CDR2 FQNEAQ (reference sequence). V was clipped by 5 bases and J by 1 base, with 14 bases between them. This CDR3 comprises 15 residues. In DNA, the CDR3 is TGTGCCAGCAGCCTTGGGGGGGCCTTTAACTATGGCTACACCTTC. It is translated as CASSLGGAFNYGYTF.